This T cell receptor beta chain came from a study of cytomegalovirus exposure and HLA in healthy donors. Study-wide results and caveats: Later, an analysis found that TCR clusters from the first cohort tended to co-occur in the roughly 120 validation repertoires.

Generated by immunoSEQ multiplex PCR, the TCRdb table keeps only in-frame clones and is missing some. The data show about 240,000 clones, 86% seen once. The germline CDR1 and CDR2 sequences are SNHLY and FYNNEI. Deletions cut 1 base from V and 1 base from J, with 8 bases between. The CDR3 extends over 15 amino acids. Of note for this clone: The antigen is unknown.

The chain has TRBV2 and TRBJ2-1; D ambiguous. This receptor was identified in a woman between 25 and 40 years old in good health and CMV-seropositive. Sequenced input: PBMCs. The CDR3: CASSEGLDSYNEQFF. The CDR3 DNA sequence: TGTGCCAGCAGTGAAGGGCTCGATTCCTACAATGAGCAGTTCTTC.